A single sample is the source of the 14 T cell receptor beta chains below, sequenced in a study of identical twins. TCRdb reprocessed the 5' RACE reads via MiXCR and lists one record per CDR3 protein. The repertoire holds about 220,000 distinct CDR3 sequences, approximately 8.3% seen once, with 1.9% in the top ten. A further study also used this sample, focusing on yellow fever vaccine responses in identical twins.

The sample taken for sequencing was memory (CD45RO+) T cells sorted from blood. These receptor sequences come from a young woman in good health.

This clonotype was recorded many times. This chain connects TRBV2 to TRBJ2-3; the D is unclear. Looked up from germline, CDR1 is SNHLY and CDR2 is FYNNEI. V shed 11 bases and J shed 2 bases, with 17 bases lying between them. The CDR3 covers 14 residues. This chain's CDR3 is CASARSSDTDTQYF. CDR3 bases: TGTGCCTCCGCGCGGAGTTCTGACACAGATACGCAGTATTTT.

The chain joins TRBV25-1 to TRBJ2-2; TRBD1 matches at 10 bases. CDR1 and CDR2 (germline): MGHDK, SYGVNS. The J segment lost 5 bases and the V segment lost 2 bases, leaving 11 bases of the junction unmatched. The CDR3 length is 18 residues. The CDR3 DNA sequence: TGTGCCAGCAGTGAACGGGAACCGGGACAGGGGATGACCGGGGAGCTGTTTTTT. Translation: CASSEREPGQGMTGELFF.

The genes are TRBV27 and TRBJ2-1; D is unclear. The CDR3 is 16 residues long. The V end was cut by 5 bases, the J end by 0 bases, with 14 bases between. CDR1 MNHEY and CDR2 SMNVEV come from the germline V gene (reference sequence). In DNA form, the CDR3 reads TGTGCCAGCAGTACCCGACTGGCAAACTCCTACAATGAGCAGTTCTTC. Protein: CASSTRLANSYNEQFF.

The genes are TRBV20-1 and TRBJ2-2; 9 nucleotides match TRBD2. The CDR3 contains 18 residues. CDR1 DFQATT and CDR2 SNEGSKA come from the germline V gene (reference sequence). Trimming took 5 bases from V and 2 from J; bases not matched to a gene: 15. The CDR3 nucleotides are TGCAGTGCTCGTAACGCGGGAGGGCCCGACTTCAACACCGGGGAGCTGTTTTTT. As protein: CSARNAGGPDFNTGELFF.

The table lists this clonotype with many counts. V is TRBV6-1 and J is TRBJ2-7; D possibly uses TRBD1 or TRBD2 (6 bases each). CDR3 size: 14 residues. The V end was cut by 6 bases, the J end by 7 bases, with 19 bases between. The germline V gene has CDR1 MNHNS and CDR2 SASEGT. CDR3 loop: CASSVEGGGLEQYF. CDR3 nucleotides: TGTGCCAGCAGCGTGGAGGGGGGCGGGTTAGAGCAGTACTTC.

This clonotype was found a few times. V gene TRBV28 combines with J gene TRBJ2-5, with 11 bases identical to TRBD2. The CDR3 covers 20 residues. The V and J ends lost 6 bases and 5 bases, in that order; junction bases with no gene match: 23. Germline V gene sequence: CDR1 MDHEN, CDR2 SYDVKM. The CDR3 nucleotides are TGTGCCAGCAGCGCTCGGCGGCGAGGGAGAATAGCGGGAGGGGGGGAGACCCAGTACTTC. Its protein product is CASSARRRGRIAGGGETQYF.

The genes are TRBV7-7 and TRBJ2-2; D may match TRBD1 or TRBD2 (6 bases each). The CDR3 sequence is 13 residues long. The germline CDR1 and CDR2 sequences are SSHAT and FNYEAQ (reference sequence). V shed 11 bases and J shed 1 base, with 11 bases lying between them. The CDR3 sequence: CAEGGQNTGELFF. In DNA, the CDR3 is TGTGCCGAAGGGGGGCAGAACACCGGGGAGCTGTTTTTT.

This clonotype occurred a few times. The V call is TRBV28, the J call TRBJ2-1; 8 bases match TRBD1. This CDR3 is 17 amino acids long. Germline trimming cut 4 bases from V and 4 bases from J; bases unmatched to any gene: 12. In germline, CDR1 is MDHEN, CDR2 SYDVKM. Here the CDR3 reads CASSSADRVVQYNEQFF. The CDR3 nucleotides are TGTGCCAGCAGTTCCGCGGACAGGGTAGTTCAATACAATGAGCAGTTCTTC.

This clonotype was detected a few times. This chain connects TRBV13 to TRBJ2-7; a weak D match, TRBD2 (5 bases). The germline CDR1 and CDR2 sequences are PRHDT and FYEKMQ (reference sequence). Trimming stripped 4 bases from V and 3 bases from J, with 10 bases between. CDR3 length equals 13 residues. CDR3 sequence (DNA): TGTGCCAGCAGCTATGGGGAGAACTACGAGCAGTACTTC. As protein: CASSYGENYEQYF.

This clonotype has only a few counts. The chain is built from TRBV7-2 and TRBJ2-2, with TRBD1 matching 9 bases. With V trimmed by 7 bases and J by 3 bases, 3 bases remained unmatched. The length of the CDR3 is 14 residues. Germline V CDR1 and CDR2: SGHTA, FQGNSA. DNA for the CDR3: TGTGCCAGCAAGACAGGGGGTCACACCGGGGAGCTGTTTTTT. Translated, it gives CASKTGGHTGELFF.

This clonotype was detected only a few times. The chain is built from TRBV5-6 and TRBJ1-6, with no clear D. The CDR3 length is 16 residues. Trimming took 0 bases from V and 9 from J, leaving 16 bases between them. Germline CDR1 is SGHDT and CDR2 is YYEEEE. In DNA form, the CDR3 reads TGTGCCAGCAGCTTGGCCGCCCTCGGTTTCAGTTCACCCCTCCACTTT. Its protein product is CASSLAALGFSSPLHF.

The J gene is TRBJ2-3, the V gene TRBV4-2; TRBD2 agrees at 7 bases. V trimming: 0 bases; J trimming: 0 bases; junction bases outside the gene matches: 6. From germline, CDR1 is LGHNA and CDR2 YNFKEQ. This CDR3 is 17 amino acids long. The CDR3 sequence: CASSQDMGGLSTDTQYF. In DNA, the CDR3 is TGTGCCAGCAGCCAAGATATGGGGGGACTAAGCACAGATACGCAGTATTTT.

The sample holds a few counts of this clonotype. The rearrangement uses TRBV12-3 or TRBV12-4 and TRBJ2-5; D might be TRBD2 (6 bases). Deletions cut 5 bases from V and 5 bases from J, with 12 bases between. The CDR3 length is 13 residues. CDR3 in amino acids: CASSPGVRETQYF. DNA for the CDR3: TGTGCCAGCAGTCCGGGGGTTCGGGAGACCCAGTACTTC.

V is TRBV6-1 and J is TRBJ2-3; tentatively, D is TRBD1 or TRBD2 (5 bases each). This CDR3 has 16 amino acids. Germline CDR1 is MNHNS and CDR2 is SASEGT. Trimming shortened V by 6 bases and J by 1 base, and 17 bases separated the two germline ends. The CDR3 region is CASRRWGIGGTDTQYF. CDR3 in DNA: TGTGCCAGCAGGCGGTGGGGGATAGGGGGCACAGATACGCAGTATTTT.